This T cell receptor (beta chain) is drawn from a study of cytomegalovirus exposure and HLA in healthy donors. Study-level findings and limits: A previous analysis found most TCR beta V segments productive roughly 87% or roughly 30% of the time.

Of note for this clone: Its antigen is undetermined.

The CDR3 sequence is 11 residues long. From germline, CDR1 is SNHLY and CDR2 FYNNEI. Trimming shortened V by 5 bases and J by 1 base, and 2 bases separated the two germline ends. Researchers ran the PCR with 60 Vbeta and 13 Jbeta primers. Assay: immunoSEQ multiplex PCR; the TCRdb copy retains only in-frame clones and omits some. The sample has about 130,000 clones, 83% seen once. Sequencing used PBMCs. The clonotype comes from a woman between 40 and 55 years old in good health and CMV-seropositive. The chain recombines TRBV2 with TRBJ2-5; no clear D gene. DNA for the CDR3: TGTGCCAGCAGTCGCCAAGAGACCCAGTACTTC. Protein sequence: CASSRQETQYF.